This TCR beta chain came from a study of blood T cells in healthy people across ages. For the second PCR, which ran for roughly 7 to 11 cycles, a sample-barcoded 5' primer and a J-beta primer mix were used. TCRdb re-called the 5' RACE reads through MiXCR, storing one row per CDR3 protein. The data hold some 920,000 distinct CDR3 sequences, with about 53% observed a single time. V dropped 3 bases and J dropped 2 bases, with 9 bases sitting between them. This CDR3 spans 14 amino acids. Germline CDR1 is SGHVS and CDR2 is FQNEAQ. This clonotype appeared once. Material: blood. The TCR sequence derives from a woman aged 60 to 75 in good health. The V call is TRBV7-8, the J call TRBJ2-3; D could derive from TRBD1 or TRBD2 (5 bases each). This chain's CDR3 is CASSFRDLTDTQYF. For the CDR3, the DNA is TGTGCCAGCAGCTTTCGGGACCTCACAGATACGCAGTATTTT. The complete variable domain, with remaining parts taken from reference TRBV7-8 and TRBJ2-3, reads GAGVSQSPRYKVAKRGQDVALRCDPISGHVSLFWYQQALGQGPEFLTYFQNEAQLDKSGLPSDRFFAERPEGSVSTLKIQRTQQEDSAVYLCASSFRDLTDTQYFGPGTRLTVL.